This T cell receptor beta chain originates from a study of vaccination and CD4 T cells after COVID-19. About the study: The authors exposed cells to overlapping spike peptides derived from SARS-CoV-2, HCoV-NL63, HCoV-OC43 and HCoV-229E.

Cultured CD4+ T cell DNA underwent sequencing with the Oncomine TCR Beta short-read assay. TCRdb processed the PCR reads anew with MiXCR; each CDR3 protein has one entry. The sample carries around 20,000 distinct CDR3 sequences, 53% recorded once. Study conclusions and caveats: Convalescent patients had 304 of 307 vaccine-specific clones showing spike mono-reactivity.

Turning to this clonotype: The antigen remains undetermined.

Trimming took 6 bases from V and 16 from J, leaving 13 bases between them. There are 10 residues in the CDR3. Germline assignment: CDR1 MDHEN and CDR2 SYDVKM. Specified treatment: approximately nine-day PBMC culture with coronavirus spike peptide pools or control peptides (ViraFEST assay). The V gene is TRBV28, the J gene TRBJ2-1, with D perhaps matching TRBD1 (6 bases). Source: CD4+ T cells from blood, cultured in vitro, taken before SARS-CoV-2 vaccination. The clonotype originates from a human donor who had recovered from COVID-19. DNA for the CDR3: TGTGCCAGCAGCGGACAGTTATCCTTCTTC. Protein sequence: CASSGQLSFF.